One sample yielded the 29 T cell receptor beta chains listed below, sequenced in a study of cytomegalovirus exposure and HLA in healthy donors. Only in-frame clones appear in the TCRdb table, and some are missing; sequencing was by immunoSEQ multiplex PCR. Of about 140,000 clones listed, about 90% were seen once; the top ten hold less than 3%. The sample consisted of PBMCs. The receptors stem from a man aged 18 to 35 in good health and CMV-seronegative.

This clone was seen a single time. The rearrangement uses TRBV6-5 and TRBJ1-2; TRBD1 agrees at 10 bases. The junction had 6 bases not matched to a gene; V was cut back by 2 bases and J by 6 bases. The CDR3 is 15 residues long. Germline V gene sequence: CDR1 MNHEY, CDR2 SVGAGI. For the CDR3, the DNA is TGTGCCAGCAGTTACACGACAGGGGGCGTGGATGGCTACACCTTC. Protein sequence: CASSYTTGGVDGYTF.

Turning to this clone: Its ends do not fully match the called genes, so a read error is possible. The chain has TRBV4-2 and TRBJ2-3; 8 bases agree with TRBD2. Germline V gene sequence: CDR1 LGHNA, CDR2 YNFKEQ. This CDR3 contains 17 residues. This chain's CDR3 is CASSKDRTSHPENTQYF. CDR3 sequence (DNA): TGTGCCAGCAGCAAAGACAGGACTAGCCACCCGGAAAATACGCAGTATTTT.

V is TRBV4-1 and J is TRBJ1-5, with D perhaps TRBD1 (5 bases). V was pared by 3 bases and J by 3 bases, with 15 bases between. Germline assignment: CDR1 MGHRA and CDR2 YSYEKL. The CDR3 consists of 16 residues. Here the CDR3 DNA reads TGCGCCAGCAGCCAGCCTGGAGGGGCCCTCAATCAGCCCCAGCATTTT. It encodes CASSQPGGALNQPQHF.

The chain joins TRBV27 to TRBJ1-2; the D gene is possibly TRBD1 (5 bases). CDR3 length: 14 amino acids. The V end lost 2 bases, the J end lost 6 bases, and 13 bases lay between the germline ends. Germline V gene data show CDR1 as MNHEY and CDR2 as SMNVEV (reference sequence). The CDR3 spells CASSLNGGTNGYTF. The CDR3 DNA is TGTGCCAGCAGTTTAAATGGGGGGACTAATGGCTACACCTTC.

The J gene is TRBJ2-5, the V gene TRBV18, with TRBD2 matching over 7 bases. The V gene's germline CDR1 is KGHSH and CDR2 LQKENI. This CDR3 comprises 15 residues. J gave up 3 bases and V 1 base, and 5 bases lay outside the gene matches. The CDR3 DNA is TGTGCCAGCTCACCACGTTCCGGGGGGAAAGAGACCCAGTACTTC. Protein product: CASSPRSGGKETQYF.

The chain joins TRBV7-8 to TRBJ2-1; TRBD2 matches at 12 bases. Losses at the gene ends were 1 base for V and 13 bases for J; bases not matched to a gene: 8. The CDR3 loop spans 15 amino acids. Germline V lookup: CDR1 SGHVS, CDR2 FQNEAQ. For the CDR3, the DNA is TGTGCCAGCAGCTTAGATGGACTAGCGGGACGACCTCAGTTCTTC. Its protein is CASSLDGLAGRPQFF.

The rearrangement links TRBV7-9 to TRBJ2-1, with D possibly being TRBD2 (5 bases). Germline assignment: CDR1 SEHNR and CDR2 FQNEAQ (reference sequence). The CDR3 is made up of 14 amino acids. With 1 base removed from V and 6 bases from J, the gap between germline ends came to 10 bases. The CDR3 spells CASSLGENPNEQFF. The CDR3 DNA reads TGTGCCAGCAGCTTAGGGGAGAACCCCAATGAGCAGTTCTTC. The whole variable domain, filled in from reference TRBV7-9 and TRBJ2-1, reads DTGVSQNPRHKITKRGQNVTFRCDPISEHNRLYWYRQTLGQGPEFLTYFQNEAQLEKSRLLSDRFSAERPKGSFSTLEIQRTEQGDSAMYLCASSLGENPNEQFFGPGTRLTVL.

V gene TRBV6-5 combines with J gene TRBJ2-7, with a possible D match to TRBD1 (6 bases). With 7 bases removed from V and 5 bases from J, the gap between germline ends came to 15 bases. Per germline, CDR1 MNHEY and CDR2 SVGAGI. CDR3 length equals 13 residues. Here the CDR3 reads CASTMSRGNEQYF. The DNA for the CDR3 is TGTGCCAGCACCATGTCCAGGGGCAACGAGCAGTACTTC.

The chain employs TRBV19 and TRBJ1-2; 11 positions match TRBD1. Trimming at V came to 6 bases and at J to 8 bases, leaving 2 bases not matched to a gene. CDR1 and CDR2 (germline): LNHDA, SQIVND (reference sequence). This CDR3 spans 12 amino acids. As DNA, the CDR3 is TGTGCCAGTAGCCGGGACAGGGGGGGCTACACCTTC. Its translation: CASSRDRGGYTF. Complete variable domain (other parts from reference TRBV19 and TRBJ1-2): DGGITQSPKYLFRKEGQNVTLSCEQNLNHDAMYWYRQDPGQGLRLIYYSQIVNDFQKGDIAEGYSVSREKKESFPLTVTSAQKNPTAFYLCASSRDRGGYTFGSGTRLTVV.

This chain connects TRBV2 to TRBJ2-1; TRBD2 matches 15 bases. The CDR3 totals 14 residues. Germline lookup yields CDR1 SNHLY and CDR2 FYNNEI. The J segment lost 10 bases and the V segment lost 6 bases, leaving 4 bases of the junction unmatched. CDR3 nucleotide sequence: TGTGCCAGCAGGACGGGACTAGCGGGGGGAGAGCAGTTCTTC. Translation gives CASRTGLAGGEQFF.

The chain has TRBV4-3 and TRBJ1-1; no clear D. Germline V CDR1 and CDR2: LGHNA, YSLEER. The CDR3 consists of 13 residues. V lost 2 bases and J lost 5, with 9 bases in between. CDR3 DNA: TGCGCCAGCAGCCAATCGCGGTGGACTGAAGCTTTCTTT. It yields the protein CASSQSRWTEAFF.

This chain joins TRBV10-2 and TRBJ1-1; D perhaps matches TRBD1 (5 bases). There are 13 residues in the CDR3. Per germline, CDR1 WSHSY and CDR2 SAAADI. With 6 bases removed from V and 0 bases from J, the gap between germline ends came to 8 bases. In nucleotides, the CDR3 is TGCGCCAGCAGGCGGGGGGTGAACACTGAAGCTTTCTTT. Translating it yields CASRRGVNTEAFF.

The genes are TRBV7-2 and TRBJ2-1; weak D call: TRBD1 (5 bases). The CDR3 is 12 residues long. CDR1 and CDR2 from the germline V gene are SGHTA and FQGNSA. V was shortened by 5 bases and J by 8 bases, with 10 bases between the two germline ends. Here the CDR3 reads CASSQGLDEQFF. Written as DNA, the CDR3 is TGTGCCAGCAGCCAGGGTTTGGATGAGCAGTTCTTC.

This rearrangement joins TRBV19 to TRBJ2-7; D is uncertain. The CDR3 is made up of 14 amino acids. CDR1 is LNHDA, CDR2 SQIVND, per germline (reference sequence). Trimming shortened V by 8 bases and J by 5 bases, and 19 bases separated the two germline ends. CDR3 loop: CASSQHQTPHEQYF. For the CDR3, the DNA is TGTGCCAGTTCGCAGCACCAGACACCCCACGAGCAGTACTTC.

In its sample, this clone was seen once. The V call is TRBV21-1, the J call TRBJ2-1; the table's D gene call, TRBD1, was not cross checked with the DNA. TRBV21-1 is termed a pseudogene. CDR3 size: 15 residues. The CDR3 DNA sequence: TGTGCCAGCAGCAAGGGGGGACAGGGGCACAATGAGCAGTTCTTC. Translation: CASSKGGQGHNEQFF.

The chain employs TRBV30 and TRBJ2-1; TRBD2 is a possible D gene (6 bases). V lost 5 bases and J lost 9, with 20 bases in between. Germline values: CDR1 GTSNPN, CDR2 SVGIG (reference sequence). The CDR3 extends over 14 amino acids. CDR3 bases: TGTGCCTGGGAGGGTGGCGGGGTGAAAGCTGAGCAGTTCTTC. Amino acids: CAWEGGGVKAEQFF.

The chain joins TRBV2 to TRBJ1-6; D is perhaps TRBD1 (5 bases). The V end lost 0 bases, the J end lost 6 bases, and 12 bases lay between the germline ends. Germline CDR1 and CDR2: SNHLY and FYNNEI. This CDR3 has 16 amino acids. For the CDR3, the DNA is TGTGCCAGCAGTGAAGCGCTTCCAGGGATTAATTCACCCCTCCACTTT. This sequence encodes CASSEALPGINSPLHF.

The V call is TRBV6-5, the J call TRBJ2-2; D is ambiguous. CDR3 size: 14 residues. V lost 0 bases and J lost 4, with 6 bases in between. Germline CDR1 MNHEY, CDR2 SVGAGI. CDR3 DNA sequence: TGTGCCAGCAGTTACTCTCGGTCCACCGGGGAGCTGTTTTTT. As protein: CASSYSRSTGELFF.

The chain has TRBV7-2 and TRBJ2-7; TRBD1 is a possible D gene (6 bases). Trimming removed 5 bases from V and 1 base from J, with 15 bases in between. Germline loops: CDR1 SGHTA, CDR2 FQGNSA. The CDR3 contains 15 residues. CDR3: CASSGWTEGSYEQYF. CDR3 DNA: TGTGCCAGCAGCGGTTGGACAGAAGGGTCCTACGAGCAGTACTTC.

The CDR3 DNA sequence: TGTGCCAGCAGCTCGGACAGGGGCAATCAGCCCCAGCATTTT. This encodes CASSSDRGNQPQHF. The chain joins TRBV7-2 to TRBJ1-5, with 8 bases lining up with TRBD1. CDR3 length: 14 amino acids. Unmatched junction bases numbered 1, after V lost 4 bases and J lost 2 bases. From germline, CDR1 is SGHTA and CDR2 FQGNSA. Based on the CDR3 plus reference TRBV7-2 and TRBJ1-5, the full variable domain is GAGVSQSPSNKVTEKGKDVELRCDPISGHTALYWYRQSLGQGLEFLIYFQGNSAPDKSGLPSDRFSAERTGGSVSTLTIQRTQQEDSAVYLCASSSDRGNQPQHFGDGTRLSIL.

CDR3 nucleotides: TGCGCCAGCAGCCAGAAATGGGGGACAGGGTCCGGAACCGGGGAGCTGTTTTTT. Amino acid sequence: CASSQKWGTGSGTGELFF. The V gene is TRBV4-3, the J gene TRBJ2-2, with TRBD1 matching over 9 bases. Germline values: CDR1 LGHNA, CDR2 YSLEER. The V gene end was trimmed by 3 bases and the J gene end by 5 bases; junction bases not matched to a gene: 13. The CDR3 sequence is 18 residues long.

The rearrangement links TRBV6-5 to TRBJ2-1; D remains unclear. Germline CDR1 MNHEY, CDR2 SVGAGI. Trimming took off 0 bases at V and 0 bases at J, with 6 bases between the two ends. The CDR3 spans 15 residues. This CDR3 reads CASSYSRSSYNEQFF. The CDR3 DNA reads TGTGCCAGCAGTTACTCCCGGAGCTCCTACAATGAGCAGTTCTTC.

The CDR3 DNA sequence: TGTGCCAGCAGCTTAGGTAGTGAATATGAGCAGTTCTTC. Translation: CASSLGSEYEQFF. The V call is TRBV7-7, the J call TRBJ2-1; D is uncertain. The CDR3 extends over 13 amino acids. The germline gives CDR1 SSHAT, CDR2 FNYEAQ (reference sequence). Trimming removed 1 base from V and 8 bases from J, with 9 bases in between.

This clone was seen only once. The chain combines TRBV2 with TRBJ2-2, with D tentatively TRBD2 (5 bases). CDR3 length: 16 amino acids. Per the germline V gene, CDR1 is SNHLY and CDR2 is FYNNEI. V dropped 3 bases and J dropped 6 bases, with 17 bases sitting between them. CDR3 nucleotide sequence: TGTGCCAGCAGTGATGCCCGAGGGAGTAGGGCCGGGGAGCTGTTTTTT. Translation gives CASSDARGSRAGELFF. The complete variable domain, with remaining parts taken from reference TRBV2 and TRBJ2-2, reads EPEVTQTPSHQVTQMGQEVILRCVPISNHLYFYWYRQILGQKVEFLVSFYNNEISEKSEIFDDQFSVERPDGSNFTLKIRSTKLEDSAMYFCASSDARGSRAGELFFGEGSRLTVL.

The chain carries TRBV5-1 and TRBJ2-5, with D perhaps TRBD2 (6 bases). With 5 bases removed from V and 5 bases from J, the gap between germline ends came to 13 bases. CDR1 and CDR2 from the germline V gene are SGHRS and YFSETQ. The CDR3 loop spans 13 amino acids. The CDR3 DNA reads as TGCGCCAGCAGAACAGGAGGGGCTGAGACCCAGTACTTC. The encoded protein is CASRTGGAETQYF.

The V gene is TRBV5-6, the J gene TRBJ1-1; D is ambiguous. This CDR3 has 13 amino acids. Germline CDR1 SGHDT, CDR2 YYEEEE. The V end was cut by 0 bases, the J end by 2 bases, with 5 bases between. DNA of the CDR3: TGTGCCAGCAGCTTGGGGGCTAACACTGAAGCTTTCTTT. Protein product: CASSLGANTEAFF.

The chain uses TRBV11-3 and TRBJ2-1, with 11 bases aligning to TRBD2. Trimming cost V 0 bases and J 3 bases; bases outside gene matches: 13. Germline values: CDR1 SGHNT, CDR2 YENEEA. The CDR3 contains 20 residues. The CDR3 is CASSLESGERLAGLYNEQFF. The CDR3 nucleotides are TGTGCCAGCAGCTTAGAATCGGGAGAGAGACTAGCGGGACTCTACAATGAGCAGTTCTTC.

The rearrangement joins TRBV28 to TRBJ2-7; 11 nucleotides line up with TRBD2. CDR1 is MDHEN, CDR2 SYDVKM, per germline. Losses at the gene ends were 1 base for V and 3 bases for J; bases not matched to a gene: 11. The CDR3 is 18 residues long. The CDR3 reads CASSLLLAGVSPSYEQYF. CDR3 DNA: TGTGCCAGCAGTTTATTACTAGCGGGAGTTAGTCCAAGCTACGAGCAGTACTTC.

The chain joins TRBV7-8 to TRBJ2-7; 7 positions match TRBD2. This CDR3 has 16 residues. Germline V gene lookup returns CDR1 SGHVS and CDR2 FQNEAQ. The V segment lost 6 bases and the J segment 0 bases; nucleotides outside the gene matches: 11. The DNA of the CDR3 is TGTGCCAGCAGTCAATCCGACACGGGGGGCTCCTACGAGCAGTACTTC. Residues: CASSQSDTGGSYEQYF.